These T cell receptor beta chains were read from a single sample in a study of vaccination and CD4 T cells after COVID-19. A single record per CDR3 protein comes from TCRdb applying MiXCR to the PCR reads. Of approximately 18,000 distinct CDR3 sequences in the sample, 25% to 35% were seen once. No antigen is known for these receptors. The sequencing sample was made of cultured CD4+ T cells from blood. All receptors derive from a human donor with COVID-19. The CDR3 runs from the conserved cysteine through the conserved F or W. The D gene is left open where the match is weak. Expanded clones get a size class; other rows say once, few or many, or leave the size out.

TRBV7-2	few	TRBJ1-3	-	CASRLRTDNSGNTIYF	TGTGCCAGCAGGCTTAGGACCGACAACTCTGGAAACACCATATATTTT
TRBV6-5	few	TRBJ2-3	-	CASSYSNQRGSPDTQYF	TGTGCCAGCAGTTACTCGAACCAGCGAGGGAGCCCAGATACGCAGTATTTT
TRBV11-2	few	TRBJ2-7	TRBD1	CASSYTTGQTHEQYF	TGTGCCAGCAGCTACACGACGGGACAGACCCACGAGCAGTACTTC
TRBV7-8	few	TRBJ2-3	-	CASSLVEDTQYF	TGTGCCAGCAGCTTAGTCGAAGATACGCAGTATTTT
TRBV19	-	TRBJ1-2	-	CATSEGNYGYTF	TGTGCCACCTCGGAGGGGAACTATGGCTACACCTTC
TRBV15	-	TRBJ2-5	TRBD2	CATRGLAGFETQYF	TGTGCCACCAGAGGACTAGCGGGGTTCGAGACCCAGTACTTC
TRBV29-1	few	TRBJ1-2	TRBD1	CSVGFGTGDGYTF	TGCAGCGTTGGTTTTGGGACAGGGGATGGCTACACCTTC
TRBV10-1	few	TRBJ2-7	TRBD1	CASSSGTGWTDEQYF	TGCGCCAGCAGCTCCGGGACAGGGTGGACGGACGAGCAGTACTTC
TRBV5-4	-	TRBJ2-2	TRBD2	CASSMGLAGAHTGELFF	TGTGCCAGCAGCATGGGACTAGCGGGGGCCCACACCGGGGAGCTGTTTTTT
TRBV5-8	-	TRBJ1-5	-	CASSLMDSNQPQHF	TGTGCCAGCAGCTTGATGGATAGCAATCAGCCCCAGCATTTT
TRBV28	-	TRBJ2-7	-	CASSFQGSTYEQYF	TGTGCCAGCAGTTTCCAGGGCTCGACCTACGAGCAGTACTTC
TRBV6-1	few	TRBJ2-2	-	CASSEKGRPGELFF	TGTGCCAGTTCTGAAAAGGGACGACCCGGGGAGCTGTTTTTT
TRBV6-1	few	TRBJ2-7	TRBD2	CASSGPQGLARAEQYF	TGTGCCAGCAGTGGACCTCAGGGACTAGCGAGGGCCGAGCAGTACTTC